The TCR beta chain described here comes from a study of blood T cell repertoires in COVID-19. Study at large: Samples representing acute and convalescent COVID-19 were sourced from the United States, Italy and Spain. Sources were T cells, B-cell-depleted T cells, or PBMCs; the material itself was cDNA or gDNA.

The authors' processing: Counts of nucleated cells, estimated from reference gene primer amplification, were obtained. Assay used: immunoSEQ multiplex PCR; TCRdb lists only in-frame clones, some missing. Clone size and V and J calls were adopted from that table, with D and trimming inferred from the DNA. The sample carries 200,000 to 250,000 clones, roughly 80% recorded once. The CDR3 contains 12 residues. The ends were cut back, 7 bases at V and 5 bases at J, with 9 bases in the middle. The rearrangement uses TRBV12-3 or TRBV12-4 and TRBJ1-5; possible D gene TRBD1, 5 bases. Sample: peripheral blood. This TCR was sampled from a woman aged 70-85 years with acute or convalescent COVID-19. CDR3 sequence reads: CASTLRDQPQHF. CDR3 in DNA: TGTGCCAGCACCCTCAGGGATCAGCCCCAGCATTTT.